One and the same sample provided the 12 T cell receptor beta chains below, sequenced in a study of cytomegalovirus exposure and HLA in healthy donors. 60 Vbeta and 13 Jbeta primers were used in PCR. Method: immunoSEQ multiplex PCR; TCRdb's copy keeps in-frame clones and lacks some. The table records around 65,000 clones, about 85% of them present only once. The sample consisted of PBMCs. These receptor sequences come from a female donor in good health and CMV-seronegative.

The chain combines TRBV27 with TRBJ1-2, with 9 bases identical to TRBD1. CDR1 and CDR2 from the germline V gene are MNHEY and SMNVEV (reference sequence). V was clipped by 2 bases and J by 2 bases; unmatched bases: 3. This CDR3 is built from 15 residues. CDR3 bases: TGTGCCAGCAGTTTAGGGACAGGGCCCAACTATGGCTACACCTTC. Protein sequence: CASSLGTGPNYGYTF.

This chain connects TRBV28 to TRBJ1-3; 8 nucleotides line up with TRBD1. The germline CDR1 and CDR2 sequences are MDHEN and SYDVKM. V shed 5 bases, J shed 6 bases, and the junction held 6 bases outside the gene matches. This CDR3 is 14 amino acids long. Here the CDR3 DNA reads TGTGCCAGCAGTACCGCCAGGGGGCTAAACACCATATATTTT. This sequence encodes CASSTARGLNTIYF.

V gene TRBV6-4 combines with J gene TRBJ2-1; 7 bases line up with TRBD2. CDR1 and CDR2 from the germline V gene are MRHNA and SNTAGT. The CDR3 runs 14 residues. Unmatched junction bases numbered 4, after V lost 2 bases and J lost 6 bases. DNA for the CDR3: TGTGCCAGCAGTGACGGGGGGGGAGGCAATGAGCAGTTCTTC. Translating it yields CASSDGGGGNEQFF.

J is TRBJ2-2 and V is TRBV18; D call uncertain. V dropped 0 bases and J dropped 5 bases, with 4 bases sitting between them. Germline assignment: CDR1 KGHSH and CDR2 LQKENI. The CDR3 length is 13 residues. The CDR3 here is CASSPPETGELFF. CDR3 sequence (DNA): TGTGCCAGCTCACCACCGGAGACCGGGGAGCTGTTTTTT.

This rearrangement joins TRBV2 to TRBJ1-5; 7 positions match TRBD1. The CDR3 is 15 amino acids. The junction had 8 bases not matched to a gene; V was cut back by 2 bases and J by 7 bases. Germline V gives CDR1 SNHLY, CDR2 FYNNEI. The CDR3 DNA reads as TGTGCCAGCAGTGAAAGGGGACAGCGAGGGCAGCCCCAGCATTTT. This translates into CASSERGQRGQPQHF.

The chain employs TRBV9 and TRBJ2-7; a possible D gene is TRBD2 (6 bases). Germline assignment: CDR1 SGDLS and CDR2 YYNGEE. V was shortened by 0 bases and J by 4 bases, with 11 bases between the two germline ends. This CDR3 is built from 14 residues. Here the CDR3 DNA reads TGTGCCAGCAGCGTAGGACTAGAAATGTACGAGCAGTACTTC. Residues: CASSVGLEMYEQYF.

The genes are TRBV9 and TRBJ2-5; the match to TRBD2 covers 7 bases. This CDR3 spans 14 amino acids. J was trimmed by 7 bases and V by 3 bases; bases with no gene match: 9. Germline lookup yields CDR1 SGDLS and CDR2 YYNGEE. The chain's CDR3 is CASSEDAGEGTQYF. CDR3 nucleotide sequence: TGTGCCAGCAGCGAGGACGCCGGGGAGGGGACCCAGTACTTC.

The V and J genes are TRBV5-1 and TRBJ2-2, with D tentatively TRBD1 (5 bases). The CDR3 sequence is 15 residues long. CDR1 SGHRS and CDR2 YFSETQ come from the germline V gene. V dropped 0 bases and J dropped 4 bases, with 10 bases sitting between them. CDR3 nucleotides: TGCGCCAGCAGCTTGGACAGGTCGGGCACCGGGGAGCTGTTTTTT. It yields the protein CASSLDRSGTGELFF.

Here the CDR3 reads CASSSLRSGRAYEQFF. The CDR3 DNA reads as TGTGCCAGCAGCTCATTACGTAGCGGGAGGGCCTATGAGCAGTTCTTC. The V call is TRBV11-2, the J call TRBJ2-1; 11 nucleotides agree with TRBD2. V gave up 4 bases and J gave up 8 bases; unmatched junction bases: 10. The CDR3 spans 16 residues. Germline V CDR1 and CDR2: SGHAT, FQNNGV. The full variable domain, with the rest looked up from reference TRBV11-2 and TRBJ2-1, is EAGVAQSPRYKIIEKRQSVAFWCNPISGHATLYWYQQILGQGPKLLIQFQNNGVVDDSQLPKDRFSAERLKGVDSTLKIQPAKLEDSAVYLCASSSLRSGRAYEQFFGPGTRLTVL.

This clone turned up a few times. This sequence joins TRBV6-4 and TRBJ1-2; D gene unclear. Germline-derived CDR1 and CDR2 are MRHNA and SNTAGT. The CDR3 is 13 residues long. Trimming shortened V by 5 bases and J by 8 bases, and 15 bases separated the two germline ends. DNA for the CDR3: TGTGCCAGCAGTTCCCACCGCCGGGAGGGCTACACCTTC. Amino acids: CASSSHRREGYTF.

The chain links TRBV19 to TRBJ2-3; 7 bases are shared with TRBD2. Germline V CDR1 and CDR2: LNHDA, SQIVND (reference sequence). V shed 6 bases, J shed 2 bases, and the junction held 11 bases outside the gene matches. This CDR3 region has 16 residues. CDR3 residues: CASSSHGAGNTDTQYF. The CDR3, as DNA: TGTGCCAGTAGCAGCCACGGAGCGGGAAACACAGATACGCAGTATTTT.

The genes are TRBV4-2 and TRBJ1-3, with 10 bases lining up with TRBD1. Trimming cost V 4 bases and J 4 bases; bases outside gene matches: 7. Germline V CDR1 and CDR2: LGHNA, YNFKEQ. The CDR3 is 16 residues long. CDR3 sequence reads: CASSPGTGDGGNTIYF. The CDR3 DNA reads TGTGCCAGCAGCCCGGGGACAGGGGATGGAGGAAACACCATATATTTT.